This T cell receptor (beta chain) came from a study of blood T cells in healthy people across ages. Using a J-beta primer mix together with a sample-barcoded 5' primer, a second PCR was run for 7 to 11 cycles. TCRdb fed the 5' RACE reads into MiXCR, producing one record per CDR3 protein. The sample lists about 720,000 distinct CDR3 sequences; approximately 25% were seen once. Trimming shortened V by 0 bases and J by 6 bases, and 8 bases separated the two germline ends. The CDR3 length is 13 residues. The germline gives CDR1 LGHNA, CDR2 YSLEER. This clonotype was detected a few times. In addition, the sample was reused for a study of T cells of mothers and their children. That work states: Related mother-child pairs showed slightly higher but non-significant overlap than unrelated pairs.

Specimen: blood. The receptor was derived from a boy aged 5 to 17 in good health. The J gene is TRBJ1-2, the V gene TRBV4-3; D unclear. The CDR3 spells CASSQDLGDGYTF. The CDR3 region has the DNA TGCGCCAGCAGCCAAGATTTAGGTGATGGCTACACCTTC.